The clone carrying this TCR beta chain was found a few times. What it binds is unknown. The data originate from a study of blood T cells in healthy people across ages. Across the study: About one barcoded beta molecule per two T cells came from capture by template switching. Study results and limitations: Because sorting was not performed, PBMCs prevented conclusive naive versus antigen-experienced comparison.

The CDR3 consists of 13 residues. V shed 0 bases and J shed 3 bases, with 6 bases lying between them. Germline CDR1 is SQVTM and CDR2 is ANQGSEA. Every participating donor contributed around 9.5 milliliters of peripheral blood through a draw. Per sample, no less than 6 micrograms of total RNA were extracted. A second PCR, run for about 7 to 11 cycles, used a sample-barcoded 5' primer plus a J-beta primer mix. A single record per CDR3 protein comes from TCRdb applying MiXCR to the 5' RACE reads. The profile shows over 950,000 distinct CDR3 sequences, 30% to 40% of them singletons. The chain links TRBV29-1 to TRBJ2-1; D is undetermined. What was sequenced was blood. The TCR comes from a man younger than 35 in good health. CDR3 nucleotide sequence: TGCAGCGTTGAAGAGGCCAGCTACAATGAGCAGTTCTTC. The encoded protein is CSVEEASYNEQFF.